This entry features one T cell receptor (beta chain) sequence. Germline assignment: CDR1 GTSNPN and CDR2 SVGIG (reference sequence). The CDR3 has 13 residues. This record comes from a study of monozygotic twins with inflammatory bowel disease. TCRdb reprocessed the 5' RACE reads and keeps a single row for each CDR3 protein, giving no DNA. Found here are 150,000 to 200,000 distinct CDR3 sequences; the top ten clones hold around 7.2%. The chain couples TRBV30 to TRBJ2-1; with no DNA, the TCRdb D assignment of TRBD1 cannot be verified. The receptor was isolated from a human donor with ulcerative colitis or Crohn's disease, or a healthy co-twin of an affected twin (not recorded which). The sequencing input was blood. The CDR3 sequence: CAWSTGGHNEQFF.